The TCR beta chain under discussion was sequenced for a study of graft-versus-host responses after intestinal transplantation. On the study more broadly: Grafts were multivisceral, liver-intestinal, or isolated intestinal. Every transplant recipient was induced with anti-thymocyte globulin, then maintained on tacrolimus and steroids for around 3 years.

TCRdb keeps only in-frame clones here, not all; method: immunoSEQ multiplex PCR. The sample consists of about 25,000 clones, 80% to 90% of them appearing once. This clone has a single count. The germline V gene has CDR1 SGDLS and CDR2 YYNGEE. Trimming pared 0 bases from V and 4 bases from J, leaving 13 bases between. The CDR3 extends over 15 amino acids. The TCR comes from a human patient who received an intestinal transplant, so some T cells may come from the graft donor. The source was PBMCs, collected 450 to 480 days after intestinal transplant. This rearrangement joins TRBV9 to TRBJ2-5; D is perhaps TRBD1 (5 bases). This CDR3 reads CASSVGAGLGETQYF. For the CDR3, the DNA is TGTGCCAGCAGCGTAGGAGCAGGGTTGGGAGAGACCCAGTACTTC.